The clone carrying this TCR beta chain was counted between two and nine times. Its target is not known. Trimming cost V 2 bases and J 4 bases, with 14 bases left between them. The germline V gene has CDR1 LNHDA and CDR2 SQIVND (reference sequence). CDR3 length: 16 amino acids. This entry is derived from a study of T cells in Graves' hyperthyroidism and ophthalmopathy. Study results and caveats: Ophthalmopathy was identified by the model a median 6.5 months ahead of onset. Most thyroid clonotypes expanded above 0.001 appeared in blood too.

Amplification of TCR beta CDR3 regions was performed using RNA transcripts as template. First-round RT-PCR targeting the TCR CDR3 was performed with the HTBI primer set. Each CDR3 protein is one row after TCRdb ran MiXCR on the multiplex PCR reads. Among roughly 580,000 distinct CDR3 sequences listed, approximately 15% were seen once. This chain links TRBV19 with TRBJ2-2; tentative D call: TRBD2 (6 bases). Sequencing input: blood. This receptor was identified in a woman aged 25 to 39 with Graves' hyperthyroidism that later progressed to Graves' ophthalmopathy. The CDR3 coding sequence is TGTGCCAGTAGTATACCGGGAGTCAAAACCACCGGGGAGCTGTTTTTT. Translated, it gives CASSIPGVKTTGELFF.